The present entry profiles one TCR beta chain with its context. The CDR3 extends over 16 amino acids. V gave up 5 bases and J gave up 7 bases; unmatched junction bases: 9. Germline CDR1 is MDHEN and CDR2 is SYDVKM. This sample was taken from a study of blood T cell repertoires in COVID-19. Whole-study context: Donors in the United States, Italy and Spain gave samples during acute or convalescent COVID-19.

Under the authors' procedure: The authors estimated nucleated cell counts from reference gene primer amplification. TCRdb keeps only in-frame clones here, not all; method: immunoSEQ multiplex PCR. That table supplies the V and J calls and clone size; D and trimming were determined from the DNA. In the table there are 200,000 or so clones, roughly 82% of which are singletons. The sequencing sample was made of peripheral blood. The chain employs TRBV28 and TRBJ2-1, with TRBD2 matching over 12 bases. The TCR originated in a woman aged 30 to 39 with acute or convalescent COVID-19. The CDR3 loop reads CASSPLLAGGRNEQFF. DNA of the CDR3: TGTGCCAGCAGTCCCCTACTAGCGGGGGGCAGAAATGAGCAGTTCTTC.